This T cell receptor (beta chain) was sequenced during a study of cytomegalovirus exposure and HLA in healthy donors. Study results and limitations: Confirmation in vitro established that a few CMV-associated chains were specific for CMV antigens. A later analysis found first-cohort TCR clusters tended to co-occur in the 90 to 150 validation repertoires. Cytomegalovirus association was assigned to over 150 TCR beta chains.

Separate from the roughly 700-subject first cohort was the approximately 120-subject validation cohort, to which the donors belonged. Clones were read by immunoSEQ multiplex PCR, and TCRdb kept only the in-frame ones, dropping some. Of about 150,000 clones listed, about 86% are singletons. This CDR3 is built from 14 residues. CDR1 and CDR2 from the germline V gene are LNHNV and YYDKDF (reference sequence). V dropped 5 bases and J dropped 2 bases, with 12 bases sitting between them. This clone has a single count. Its target is unknown. The receptor comes from a human donor in good health. The sequencing sample was made of PBMCs. The rearrangement links TRBV15 to TRBJ1-1; D is unresolved. The CDR3 DNA sequence: TGTGCCACCAGCGTCACGGACTTTAACACTGAAGCTTTCTTT. Its protein is CATSVTDFNTEAFF.